The source of this T cell receptor beta chain is a study of blood T cell repertoires in COVID-19. Study overall: Samples of COVID-19 (acute and convalescent) were obtained from the United States, Italy and Spain. Sample material is recorded as cDNA or gDNA derived from T cells, B-cell-depleted T cells, or PBMCs.

In the authors' methods: By means of reference gene primer amplification, nucleated cell counts were estimated. TCRdb's copy holds only in-frame clones and misses some; the assay was immunoSEQ multiplex PCR. That table gives V, J and clone size, and the DNA gave D and trimming. The sample holds roughly 100,000 clones, roughly 85% seen once. The source of this sequence is a human donor in a cohort sampled during active COVID-19. The sequenced sample was peripheral blood.

CDR3 sequence reads: CALAVAGMNTEAFF. DNA of the CDR3: TGTGCCCTGGCCGTAGCGGGGATGAACACTGAAGCTTTCTTT. V gene TRBV30 combines with J gene TRBJ1-1, with D unresolved. The germline V gene has CDR1 GTSNPN and CDR2 SVGIG (reference sequence). With 8 bases removed from V and 0 bases from J, the gap between germline ends came to 16 bases. This CDR3 contains 14 residues. The variable domain in full, completed from reference TRBV30 and TRBJ1-1, reads SQTIHQWPATLVQPVGSPLSLECTVEGTSNPNLYWYRQAAGRGLQLLFYSVGIGQISSEVPQNLSASRPQDRQFILSSKKLLLSDSGFYLCALAVAGMNTEAFFGQGTRLTVV.